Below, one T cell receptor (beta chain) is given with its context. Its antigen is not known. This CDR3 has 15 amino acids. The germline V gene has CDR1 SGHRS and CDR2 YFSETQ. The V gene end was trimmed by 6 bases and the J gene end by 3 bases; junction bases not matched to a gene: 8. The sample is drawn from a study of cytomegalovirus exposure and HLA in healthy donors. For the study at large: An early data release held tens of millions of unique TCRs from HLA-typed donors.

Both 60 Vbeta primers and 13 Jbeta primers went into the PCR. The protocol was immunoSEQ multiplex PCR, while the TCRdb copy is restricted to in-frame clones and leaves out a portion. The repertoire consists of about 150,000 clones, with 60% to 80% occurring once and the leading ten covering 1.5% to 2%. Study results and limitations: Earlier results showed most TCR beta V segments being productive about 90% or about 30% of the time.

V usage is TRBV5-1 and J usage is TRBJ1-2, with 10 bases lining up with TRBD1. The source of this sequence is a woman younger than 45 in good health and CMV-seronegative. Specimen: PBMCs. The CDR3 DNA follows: TGCGCCAGCACCAGGGACAGGGGAGTGGACTATGGCTACACCTTC. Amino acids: CASTRDRGVDYGYTF.